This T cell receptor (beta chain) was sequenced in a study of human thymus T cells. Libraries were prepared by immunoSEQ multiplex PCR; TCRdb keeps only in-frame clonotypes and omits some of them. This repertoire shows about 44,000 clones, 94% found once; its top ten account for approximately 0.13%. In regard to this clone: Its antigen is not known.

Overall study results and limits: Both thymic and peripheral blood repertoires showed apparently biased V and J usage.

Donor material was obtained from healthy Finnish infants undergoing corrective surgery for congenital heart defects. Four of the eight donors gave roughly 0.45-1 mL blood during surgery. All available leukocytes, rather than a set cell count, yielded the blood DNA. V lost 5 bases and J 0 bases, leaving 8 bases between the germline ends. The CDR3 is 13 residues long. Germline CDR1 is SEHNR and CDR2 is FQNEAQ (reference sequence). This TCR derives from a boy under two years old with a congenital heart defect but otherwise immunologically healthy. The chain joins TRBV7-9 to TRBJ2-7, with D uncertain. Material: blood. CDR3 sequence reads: CASSRFSSYEQYF. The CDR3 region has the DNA TGTGCCAGCAGCCGATTCAGCTCCTACGAGCAGTACTTC.